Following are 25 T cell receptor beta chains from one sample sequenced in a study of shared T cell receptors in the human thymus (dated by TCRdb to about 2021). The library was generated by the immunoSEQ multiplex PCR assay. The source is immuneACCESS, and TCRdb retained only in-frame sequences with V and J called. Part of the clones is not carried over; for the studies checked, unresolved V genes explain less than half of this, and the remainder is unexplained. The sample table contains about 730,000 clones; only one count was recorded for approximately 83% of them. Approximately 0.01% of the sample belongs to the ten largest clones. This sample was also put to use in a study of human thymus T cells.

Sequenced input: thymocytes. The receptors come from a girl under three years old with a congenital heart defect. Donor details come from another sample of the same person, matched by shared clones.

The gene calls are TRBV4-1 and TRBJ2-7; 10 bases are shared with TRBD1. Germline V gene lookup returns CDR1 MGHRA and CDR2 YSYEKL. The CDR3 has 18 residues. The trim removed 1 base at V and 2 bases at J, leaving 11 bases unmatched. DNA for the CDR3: TGCGCCAGCAGCCAAGGGACAGGGGGTACTTTTGTGACCTACGAGCAGTACTTC. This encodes CASSQGTGGTFVTYEQYF.

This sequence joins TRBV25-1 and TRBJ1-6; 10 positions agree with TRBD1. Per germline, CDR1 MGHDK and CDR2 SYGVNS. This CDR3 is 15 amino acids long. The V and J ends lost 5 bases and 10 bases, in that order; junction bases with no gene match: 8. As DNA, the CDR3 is TGTGCCAGCAGTCCGAAGACAGGGGGCGTATCACCCCTCCACTTT. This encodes CASSPKTGGVSPLHF.

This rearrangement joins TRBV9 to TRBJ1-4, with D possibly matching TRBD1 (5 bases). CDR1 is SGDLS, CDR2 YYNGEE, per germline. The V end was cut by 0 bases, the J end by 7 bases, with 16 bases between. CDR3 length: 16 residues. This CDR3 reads CASSVVGGQGSEKLFF. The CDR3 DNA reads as TGTGCCAGCAGCGTAGTCGGGGGTCAGGGCAGTGAAAAACTGTTTTTT. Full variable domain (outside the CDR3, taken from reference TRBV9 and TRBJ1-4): DSGVTQTPKHLITATGQRVTLRCSPRSGDLSVYWYQQSLDQGLQFLIQYYNGEERAKGNILERFSAQQFPDLHSELNLSSLELGDSALYFCASSVVGGQGSEKLFFGSGTQLSVL.

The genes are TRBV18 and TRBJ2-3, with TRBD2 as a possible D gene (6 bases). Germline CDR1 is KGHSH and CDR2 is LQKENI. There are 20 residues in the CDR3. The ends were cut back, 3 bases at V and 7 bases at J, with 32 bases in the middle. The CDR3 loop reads CASSPSLGHSGRGAGYTQYF. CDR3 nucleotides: TGTGCCAGCTCACCCTCCCTCGGCCATTCAGGGCGGGGAGCGGGTTATACGCAGTATTTT.

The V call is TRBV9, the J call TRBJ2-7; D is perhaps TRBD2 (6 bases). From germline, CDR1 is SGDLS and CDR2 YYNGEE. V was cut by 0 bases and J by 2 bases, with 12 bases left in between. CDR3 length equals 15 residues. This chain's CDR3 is CASSVGGTAAYEQYF. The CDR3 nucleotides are TGTGCCAGCAGCGTAGGAGGGACTGCCGCCTACGAGCAGTACTTC.

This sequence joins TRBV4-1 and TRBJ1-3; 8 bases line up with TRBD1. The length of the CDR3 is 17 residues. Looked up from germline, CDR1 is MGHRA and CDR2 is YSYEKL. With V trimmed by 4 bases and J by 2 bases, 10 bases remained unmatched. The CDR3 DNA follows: TGCGCCAGCAGCCCGACACGATCCAGGGGGCCTGGAAACACCATATATTTT. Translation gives CASSPTRSRGPGNTIYF.

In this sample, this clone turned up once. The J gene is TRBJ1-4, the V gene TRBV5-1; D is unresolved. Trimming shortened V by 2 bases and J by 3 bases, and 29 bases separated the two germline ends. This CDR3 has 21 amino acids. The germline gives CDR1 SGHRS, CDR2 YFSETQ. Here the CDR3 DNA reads TGCGCCAGCAGCTTCGGTTTCTTTAGGAATCTCATCGGAGGGCCTAATGAAAAACTGTTTTTT. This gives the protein CASSFGFFRNLIGGPNEKLFF.

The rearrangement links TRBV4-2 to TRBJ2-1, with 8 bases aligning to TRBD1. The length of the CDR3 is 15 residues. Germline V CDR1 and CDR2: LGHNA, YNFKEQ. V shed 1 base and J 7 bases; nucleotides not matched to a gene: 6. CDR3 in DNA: TGTGCCAGCAGCCAAGTTTGGACAGGGTGGAATGAGCAGTTCTTC. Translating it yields CASSQVWTGWNEQFF.

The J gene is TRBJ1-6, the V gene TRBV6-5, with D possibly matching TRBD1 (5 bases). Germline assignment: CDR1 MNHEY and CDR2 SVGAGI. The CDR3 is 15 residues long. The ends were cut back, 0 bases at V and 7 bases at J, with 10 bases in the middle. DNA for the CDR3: TGTGCCAGCAGTTACTCCGGGGGTGCGAATTCACCCCTCCACTTT. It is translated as CASSYSGGANSPLHF.

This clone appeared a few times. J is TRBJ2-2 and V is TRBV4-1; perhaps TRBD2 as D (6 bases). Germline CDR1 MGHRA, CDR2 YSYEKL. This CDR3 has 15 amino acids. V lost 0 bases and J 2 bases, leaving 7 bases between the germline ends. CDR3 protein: CASSQETSNTGELFF. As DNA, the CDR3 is TGCGCCAGCAGCCAAGAGACTAGTAACACCGGGGAGCTGTTTTTT.

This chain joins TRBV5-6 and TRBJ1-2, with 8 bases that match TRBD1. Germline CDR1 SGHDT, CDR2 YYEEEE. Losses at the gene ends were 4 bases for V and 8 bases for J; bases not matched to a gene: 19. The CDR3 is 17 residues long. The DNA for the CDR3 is TGTGCCAGCAGCGCTAAGCAGGGGGCGCAGGGGCATTGCGGCTACACCTTC. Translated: CASSAKQGAQGHCGYTF.

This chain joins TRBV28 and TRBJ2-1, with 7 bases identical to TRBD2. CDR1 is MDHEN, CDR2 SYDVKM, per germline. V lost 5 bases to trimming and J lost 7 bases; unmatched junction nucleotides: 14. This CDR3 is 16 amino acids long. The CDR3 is CASSHPVGGSENEQFF. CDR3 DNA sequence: TGTGCCAGCAGTCATCCCGTGGGGGGGTCGGAGAATGAGCAGTTCTTC. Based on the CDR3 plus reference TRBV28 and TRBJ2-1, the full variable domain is DVKVTQSSRYLVKRTGEKVFLECVQDMDHENMFWYRQDPGLGLRLIYFSYDVKMKEKGDIPEGYSVSREKKERFSLILESASTNQTSMYLCASSHPVGGSENEQFFGPGTRLTVL.

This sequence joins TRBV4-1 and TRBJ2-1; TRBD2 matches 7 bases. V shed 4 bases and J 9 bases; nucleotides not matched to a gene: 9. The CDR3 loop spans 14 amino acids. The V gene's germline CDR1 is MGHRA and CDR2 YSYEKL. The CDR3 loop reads CASSLETSPAEQFF. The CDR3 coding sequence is TGCGCCAGCAGCCTGGAGACTAGCCCCGCTGAGCAGTTCTTC.

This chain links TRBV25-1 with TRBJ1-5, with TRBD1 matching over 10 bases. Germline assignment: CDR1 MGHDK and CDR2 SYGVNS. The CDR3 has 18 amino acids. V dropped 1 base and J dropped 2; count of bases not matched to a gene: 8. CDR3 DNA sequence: TGTGCCAGCAGTGAATCTTCCGGGACAGGGGAAGGCAATCAGCCCCAGCATTTT. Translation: CASSESSGTGEGNQPQHF. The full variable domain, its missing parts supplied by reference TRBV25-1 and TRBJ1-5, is EADIYQTPRYLVIGTGKKITLECSQTMGHDKMYWYQQDPGMELHLIHYSYGVNSTEKGDLSSESTVSRIRTEHFPLTLESARPSHTSQYLCASSESSGTGEGNQPQHFGDGTRLSIL.

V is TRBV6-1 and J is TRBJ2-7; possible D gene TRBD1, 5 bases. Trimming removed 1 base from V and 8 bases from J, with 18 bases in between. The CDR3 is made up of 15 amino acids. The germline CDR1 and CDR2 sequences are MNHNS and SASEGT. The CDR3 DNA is TGTGCCAGCAGTGAAGATCCCAGGGCCCTGGACAAGCAGTACTTC. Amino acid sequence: CASSEDPRALDKQYF.

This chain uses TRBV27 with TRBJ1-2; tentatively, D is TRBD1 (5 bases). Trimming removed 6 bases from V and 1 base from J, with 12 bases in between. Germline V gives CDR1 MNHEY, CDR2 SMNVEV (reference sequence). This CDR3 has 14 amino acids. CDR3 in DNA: TGTGCCAGCAGCCCTAACAGGCGTAACTATGGCTACACCTTC. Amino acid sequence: CASSPNRRNYGYTF.

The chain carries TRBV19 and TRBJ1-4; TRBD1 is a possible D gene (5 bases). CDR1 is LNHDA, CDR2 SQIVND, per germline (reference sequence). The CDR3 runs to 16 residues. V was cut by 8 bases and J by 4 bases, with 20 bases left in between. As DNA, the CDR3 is TGTGCCAGTTCGGGAGTACCAGACAGATATAATGAAAAACTGTTTTTT. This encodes CASSGVPDRYNEKLFF. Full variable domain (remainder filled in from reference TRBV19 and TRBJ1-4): DGGITQSPKYLFRKEGQNVTLSCEQNLNHDAMYWYRQDPGQGLRLIYYSQIVNDFQKGDIAEGYSVSREKKESFPLTVTSAQKNPTAFYLCASSGVPDRYNEKLFFGSGTQLSVL.

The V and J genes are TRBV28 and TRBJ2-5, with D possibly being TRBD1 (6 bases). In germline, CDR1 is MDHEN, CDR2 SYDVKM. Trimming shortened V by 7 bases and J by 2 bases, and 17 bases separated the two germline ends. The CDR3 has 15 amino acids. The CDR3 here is CASISKQGQQETQYF. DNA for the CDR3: TGTGCCAGCATCTCGAAGCAGGGACAACAAGAGACCCAGTACTTC.

The CDR3 is CASSSLNGVNTEAFF. Here the CDR3 DNA reads TGTGCCAGCAGCTCGTTAAACGGAGTGAACACTGAAGCTTTCTTT. The rearrangement joins TRBV11-2 to TRBJ1-1, with no clear D. The V and J ends lost 4 bases and 0 bases respectively, with 12 bases between them. Looked up from germline, CDR1 is SGHAT and CDR2 is FQNNGV. This CDR3 is 15 amino acids long. The full variable domain, rest sourced from reference TRBV11-2 and TRBJ1-1, is EAGVAQSPRYKIIEKRQSVAFWCNPISGHATLYWYQQILGQGPKLLIQFQNNGVVDDSQLPKDRFSAERLKGVDSTLKIQPAKLEDSAVYLCASSSLNGVNTEAFFGQGTRLTVV.

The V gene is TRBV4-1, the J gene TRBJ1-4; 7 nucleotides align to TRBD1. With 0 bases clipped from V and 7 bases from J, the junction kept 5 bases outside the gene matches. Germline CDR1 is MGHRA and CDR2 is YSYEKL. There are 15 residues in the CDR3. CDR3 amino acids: CASSQDIQGSEKLFF. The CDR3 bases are TGCGCCAGCAGCCAAGATATACAGGGGAGTGAAAAACTGTTTTTT.

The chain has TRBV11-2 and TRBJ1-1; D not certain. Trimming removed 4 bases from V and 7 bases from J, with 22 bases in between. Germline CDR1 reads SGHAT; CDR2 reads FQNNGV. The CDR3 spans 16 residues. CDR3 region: CASSSNMGPSIREAFF. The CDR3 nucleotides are TGTGCCAGCAGCTCAAACATGGGCCCTTCAATACGTGAAGCTTTCTTT.

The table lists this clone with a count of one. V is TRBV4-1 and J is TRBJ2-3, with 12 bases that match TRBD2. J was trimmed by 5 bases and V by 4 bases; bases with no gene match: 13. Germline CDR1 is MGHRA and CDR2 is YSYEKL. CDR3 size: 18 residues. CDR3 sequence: CASSPESGLAGGQDTQYF. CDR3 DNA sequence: TGCGCCAGCAGCCCTGAATCGGGTCTAGCGGGGGGGCAAGATACGCAGTATTTT.

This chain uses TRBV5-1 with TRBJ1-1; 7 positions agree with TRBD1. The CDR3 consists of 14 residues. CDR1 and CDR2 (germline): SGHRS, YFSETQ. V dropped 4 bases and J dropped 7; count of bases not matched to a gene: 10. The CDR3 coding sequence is TGCGCCAGCAGCGCAAAGGGACAGACTTTTGAAGCTTTCTTT. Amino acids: CASSAKGQTFEAFF.

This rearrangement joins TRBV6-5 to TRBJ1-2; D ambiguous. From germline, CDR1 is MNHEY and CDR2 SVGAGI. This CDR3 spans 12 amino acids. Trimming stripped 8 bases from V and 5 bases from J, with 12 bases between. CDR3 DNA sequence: TGTGCCAGCTCCCCGGGAGTATATGGCTACACCTTC. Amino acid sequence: CASSPGVYGYTF.

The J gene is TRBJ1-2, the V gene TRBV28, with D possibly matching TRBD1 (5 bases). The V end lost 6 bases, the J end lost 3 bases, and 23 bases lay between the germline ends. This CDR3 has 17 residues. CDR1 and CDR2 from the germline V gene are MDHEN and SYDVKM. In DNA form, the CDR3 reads TGTGCCAGCAGCCGGGACTCCTTCCGCGGGGGAGACTATGGCTACACCTTC. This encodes CASSRDSFRGGDYGYTF.